These 5 T cell receptor beta chains were sequenced from one sample in a study of blood T cell repertoires in COVID-19. Measured with immunoSEQ multiplex PCR; TCRdb has only the in-frame clones, and not every one. The sample contains more than 110,000 clones, around 82% of which appear only once. Sequencing was performed on peripheral blood. Receptors were obtained from a human donor in a cohort sampled during active COVID-19.

The table lists this clone with a few counts. J is TRBJ1-1 and V is TRBV7-9; the D is unclear. Germline V gives CDR1 SEHNR, CDR2 FQNEAQ (reference sequence). The ends were cut back, 1 base at V and 2 bases at J, with 5 bases in the middle. The CDR3 sequence is 13 residues long. DNA of the CDR3: TGTGCCAGCAGCTTAGACAGAAACACTGAAGCTTTCTTT. Translating it yields CASSLDRNTEAFF.

This clone was seen a single time. This chain connects TRBV5-6 to TRBJ1-4, with D perhaps matching TRBD1 (6 bases). The CDR3 runs to 17 residues. With 3 bases removed from V and 6 bases from J, the gap between germline ends came to 21 bases. The germline V gene encodes CDR1 SGHDT and CDR2 YYEEEE. The DNA of the CDR3 is TGTGCCAGCAGCTCCCCCGGGGAGACAGGATTTCATGAAAAACTGTTTTTT. Residues: CASSSPGETGFHEKLFF. Based on the CDR3 plus reference TRBV5-6 and TRBJ1-4, the full variable domain is DAGVTQSPTHLIKTRGQQVTLRCSPKSGHDTVSWYQQALGQGPQFIFQYYEEEERQRGNFPDRFSGHQFPNYSSELNVNALLLGDSALYLCASSSPGETGFHEKLFFGSGTQLSVL.

The chain recombines TRBV7-3 with TRBJ1-1; D remains unclear. CDR3 length: 13 amino acids. In germline, CDR1 is SGHTA, CDR2 FQGTGA. Trimming pared 1 base from V and 2 bases from J, leaving 5 bases between. The CDR3 bases are TGTGCCAGCAGCTTAAATATTAACACTGAAGCTTTCTTT. Protein: CASSLNINTEAFF. The entire variable domain, with the rest obtained from reference TRBV7-3 and TRBJ1-1, is as follows: GAGVSQTPSNKVTEKGKYVELRCDPISGHTALYWYRQSLGQGPEFLIYFQGTGAADDSGLPNDRFFAVRPEGSVSTLKIQRTERGDSAVYLCASSLNINTEAFFGQGTRLTVV.

The chain employs TRBV7-2 and TRBJ2-3; 9 bases are shared with TRBD2. Germline V gives CDR1 SGHTA, CDR2 FQGNSA. With V trimmed by 5 bases and J by 6 bases, 15 bases remained unmatched. This CDR3 is 17 amino acids long. CDR3 DNA sequence: TGTGCCAGCAGCGGTAGCCGGCGGGGGGGCATCCGTGATACGCAGTATTTT. It yields the protein CASSGSRRGGIRDTQYF. Full variable domain (remainder filled in from reference TRBV7-2 and TRBJ2-3): GAGVSQSPSNKVTEKGKDVELRCDPISGHTALYWYRQSLGQGLEFLIYFQGNSAPDKSGLPSDRFSAERTGGSVSTLTIQRTQQEDSAVYLCASSGSRRGGIRDTQYFGPGTRLTVL.

CDR3 DNA sequence: TGTGCCAGCAGTTTGGGTAGCGCCCGCACAGATACGCAGTATTTT. Protein sequence: CASSLGSARTDTQYF. The genes are TRBV27 and TRBJ2-3, with TRBD2 as a possible D gene (5 bases). The CDR3 spans 15 residues. V was pared by 3 bases and J by 1 base, with 11 bases between. Per the germline V gene, CDR1 is MNHEY and CDR2 is SMNVEV (reference sequence).